These 25 T cell receptor beta chains came from one sample sequenced in a study of T cell responses to AZD1222 COVID-19 vaccine. TCRdb's table, derived via immunoSEQ multiplex PCR, lists solely in-frame clones and lacks some. Of 150,000 to 180,000 clones in the sample, about 85% were seen once. The material sequenced was peripheral blood, taken after recovery from COVID-19. Receptors were obtained from an adult who had recovered from COVID-19.

The chain joins TRBV7-6 to TRBJ2-2; 7 bases match TRBD1. V lost 3 bases to trimming and J lost 4 bases; unmatched junction nucleotides: 8. Germline assignment: CDR1 SGHVS and CDR2 FNYEAQ. The CDR3 spans 16 residues. CDR3 sequence reads: CASSFEPEGATGELFF. CDR3 DNA: TGTGCCAGCAGCTTCGAACCAGAGGGGGCCACCGGGGAGCTGTTTTTT.

The chain joins TRBV27 to TRBJ2-7, with 7 positions matching TRBD1. Germline CDR1 MNHEY, CDR2 SMNVEV (reference sequence). This CDR3 region has 17 residues. J was trimmed by 1 base and V by 5 bases; bases with no gene match: 14. The CDR3 DNA follows: TGTGCCAGCAGTCCCCCCCGGACAGGCATAAAGTCCTACGAGCAGTACTTC. Residues: CASSPPRTGIKSYEQYF.

This chain links TRBV19 with TRBJ2-7, with 8 bases that match TRBD2. This CDR3 contains 14 residues. The V and J ends lost 3 bases and 4 bases, in that order; junction bases with no gene match: 5. In germline, CDR1 is LNHDA, CDR2 SQIVND (reference sequence). CDR3 sequence reads: CASSIILADYEQYF. The CDR3 coding sequence is TGTGCCAGTAGTATTATACTAGCGGATTACGAGCAGTACTTC.

The chain joins TRBV2 to TRBJ2-5; a weak D match, TRBD2 (6 bases). The CDR3 is 15 residues long. CDR1 and CDR2 from the germline V gene are SNHLY and FYNNEI. V was clipped by 6 bases and J by 7 bases, with 21 bases between them. The CDR3 nucleotides are TGTGCCAGCAGGGCCAGGACGGCCCTGGGAGGGACCCAGTACTTC. Translated, it gives CASRARTALGGTQYF.

This clone appeared once. J is TRBJ2-5 and V is TRBV1; TRBD2, the D gene given by the table, was not confirmed from the DNA. TRBV1 is a pseudogene locus. The CDR3 has 13 amino acids. The CDR3 DNA reads TGCACCAGCAGCCAGGGGGGATGGGAGACCCAGTACTTC. This codes for CTSSQGGWETQYF.

This sequence joins TRBV20-1 and TRBJ1-3; D uncertain. The V gene's germline CDR1 is DFQATT and CDR2 SNEGSKA (reference sequence). The CDR3 covers 11 residues. Trimming removed 6 bases from V and 8 bases from J, with 11 bases in between. The CDR3 nucleotides are TGCAGTGCCCCCTCGGTGGACACCATATATTTT. It encodes CSAPSVDTIYF.

The chain recombines TRBV14 with TRBJ1-4; the D is unclear. Germline CDR1 and CDR2: SGHDN and FVKESK. This CDR3 has 15 residues. The ends were cut back, 0 bases at V and 3 bases at J, with 8 bases in the middle. The CDR3 coding sequence is TGTGCCAGCAGCCAAGAGGTGGGAGCTAATGAAAAACTGTTTTTT. Encoded protein: CASSQEVGANEKLFF. Full variable domain (rest looked up from reference TRBV14 and TRBJ1-4): EAGVTQFPSHSVIEKGQTVTLRCDPISGHDNLYWYRRVMGKEIKFLLHFVKESKQDESGMPNNRFLAERTGGTYSTLKVQPAELEDSGVYFCASSQEVGANEKLFFGSGTQLSVL.

The chain is built from TRBV12-2 and TRBJ2-7; the table gives TRBD2 as D, unverified against the DNA. TRBV12-2 is flagged as a pseudogene. This CDR3 has 14 amino acids. Here the CDR3 DNA reads TGTGCAAGTCGCTTAGGACTAGAAGTGCACGAGCAGTACTTC. Encoded protein: CASRLGLEVHEQYF.

This clone was detected only once. A much bigger clone sits one base away, suggesting this may be a read error. This chain connects TRBV5-1 to TRBJ2-7, with 7 nucleotides matching TRBD2. V was pared by 5 bases and J by 2 bases, with 16 bases of the junction left unmatched. Germline V gene lookup returns CDR1 SGHRS and CDR2 YFSETQ. The CDR3 contains 17 residues. The CDR3: CASRYGASGQPPYEQYF. The CDR3 DNA reads as TGCGCCAGCAGATACGGGGCTAGCGGACAACCCCCCTACGAGCAGTACTTC.

The chain links TRBV28 to TRBJ2-3; D not certain. This CDR3 comprises 15 residues. CDR1 is MDHEN, CDR2 SYDVKM, per germline. V shed 7 bases and J shed 2 bases, with 16 bases lying between them. The CDR3 spells CASNSVGEFTDTQYF. CDR3 coding DNA: TGTGCCAGCAACTCCGTGGGCGAGTTCACAGATACGCAGTATTTT.

The CDR3 loop is CASSRDGDQPQHF. The DNA for the CDR3 is TGTGCCAGCAGCCGAGATGGTGATCAGCCCCAGCATTTT. The V gene is TRBV5-4, the J gene TRBJ1-5; no firm D call. Germline assignment: CDR1 SGHNT and CDR2 YYREEE (reference sequence). The CDR3 covers 13 residues. Trimming left V 4 bases short and J 5 bases short, with 10 bases between.

The rearrangement joins TRBV7-2 to TRBJ1-1; no definite D call. The CDR3 is 14 amino acids. Per the germline V gene, CDR1 is SGHTA and CDR2 is FQGNSA. The V end was cut by 5 bases, the J end by 1 base, with 11 bases between. This CDR3 is CASSPQWGNTEAFF. DNA of the CDR3: TGTGCCAGCAGCCCACAATGGGGGAACACTGAAGCTTTCTTT. The entire variable domain, with the rest obtained from reference TRBV7-2 and TRBJ1-1, is as follows: GAGVSQSPSNKVTEKGKDVELRCDPISGHTALYWYRQSLGQGLEFLIYFQGNSAPDKSGLPSDRFSAERTGGSVSTLTIQRTQQEDSAVYLCASSPQWGNTEAFFGQGTRLTVV.

This clone was picked up one time. V gene TRBV18 combines with J gene TRBJ2-7; 10 bases are a match to TRBD2. CDR1 and CDR2 (germline): KGHSH, LQKENI. The CDR3 is 14 residues long. V was pared by 2 bases and J by 7 bases, with 5 bases of the junction left unmatched. For the CDR3, the DNA is TGTGCCAGCTCACCAATAGCGGGAGGTCTTGAGCAGTACTTC. Translation: CASSPIAGGLEQYF.

V gene TRBV25-1 combines with J gene TRBJ1-4, with D possibly TRBD1 on 5 matching bases. Germline lookup yields CDR1 MGHDK and CDR2 SYGVNS. Trimming left V 1 base short and J 7 bases short, with 13 bases between. This CDR3 has 15 residues. The CDR3 DNA sequence: TGTGCCAGCAGTGAATTAAGCGGGGGAAGTGAAAAACTGTTTTTT. It is translated as CASSELSGGSEKLFF. Drawing the rest from reference TRBV25-1 and TRBJ1-4, the complete variable domain is EADIYQTPRYLVIGTGKKITLECSQTMGHDKMYWYQQDPGMELHLIHYSYGVNSTEKGDLSSESTVSRIRTEHFPLTLESARPSHTSQYLCASSELSGGSEKLFFGSGTQLSVL.

The chain carries TRBV3-1 (or the pseudogene TRBV3-2) and TRBJ2-3; D unresolved. CDR1 and CDR2 from the germline V gene are LGHDT and YNNKEL (reference sequence). Trimming left V 0 bases short and J 2 bases short, with 6 bases between. The CDR3 is made up of 14 amino acids. The CDR3 loop reads CASSQDAHTDTQYF. In DNA form, the CDR3 reads TGTGCCAGCAGCCAAGATGCGCACACAGATACGCAGTATTTT.

V gene TRBV11-1 combines with J gene TRBJ1-1, with D maybe TRBD1 (5 bases). The CDR3 is 14 amino acids. CDR1 is SGHAT and CDR2 is FQDESV in the germline V gene (reference sequence). The V end lost 2 bases, the J end lost 6 bases, and 13 bases lay between the germline ends. CDR3: CASSLRGGMAEAFF. In nucleotides, the CDR3 is TGTGCCAGCAGCTTACGGGGGGGTATGGCTGAAGCTTTCTTT.

DNA for the CDR3: TGTGCCAGCTCGCAGACCCCAAAGAACACTGAAGCTTTCTTT. Encoded protein: CASSQTPKNTEAFF. The chain uses TRBV18 and TRBJ1-1, with D unclear. Germline CDR1 KGHSH, CDR2 LQKENI. V lost 6 bases, J lost 1 base, and 12 bases lay in between. The length of the CDR3 is 14 residues.

This chain connects TRBV6-2 or TRBV6-3 to TRBJ2-7, with D possibly being TRBD2 (6 bases). Germline CDR1 and CDR2: MNHEY and SVGEGT. CDR3 length equals 15 residues. With 5 bases removed from V and 5 bases from J, the gap between germline ends came to 19 bases. The CDR3 coding sequence is TGTGCCAGCAGTCCCACCGCCCCTAGCGCCGACGAGCAGTACTTC. Its translation: CASSPTAPSADEQYF.

The gene calls are TRBV4-2 and TRBJ2-3; 8 nucleotides line up with TRBD2. The CDR3 runs to 17 residues. V was clipped by 1 base and J by 4 bases; unmatched bases: 10. Germline V gene lookup returns CDR1 LGHNA and CDR2 YNFKEQ. The CDR3 nucleotides are TGTGCCAGCAGCCAAGTTATACCCGGGGGGGGCGCAGATACGCAGTATTTT. Translated, it gives CASSQVIPGGGADTQYF.

The V call is TRBV19, the J call TRBJ1-1, with a tentative D call TRBD1 (5 bases). Trimming shortened V by 3 bases and J by 4 bases, and 18 bases separated the two germline ends. CDR3 size: 16 residues. Germline V gene lookup returns CDR1 LNHDA and CDR2 SQIVND (reference sequence). The CDR3 DNA is TGTGCCAGTAGTATGAGGTCCGGGACGGTGATCACTGAAGCTTTCTTT. Protein: CASSMRSGTVITEAFF. The full variable domain, with the rest looked up from reference TRBV19 and TRBJ1-1, is DGGITQSPKYLFRKEGQNVTLSCEQNLNHDAMYWYRQDPGQGLRLIYYSQIVNDFQKGDIAEGYSVSREKKESFPLTVTSAQKNPTAFYLCASSMRSGTVITEAFFGQGTRLTVV.

The V gene is TRBV29-1, the J gene TRBJ1-2; D is possibly TRBD1 (5 bases). CDR3 length equals 12 residues. The germline gives CDR1 SQVTM, CDR2 ANQGSEA. V lost 2 bases and J lost 2, with 6 bases in between. The CDR3 here is CSVERGNYGYTF. In DNA, the CDR3 is TGCAGCGTTGAACGGGGGAACTATGGCTACACCTTC. Looking up the rest from reference TRBV29-1 and TRBJ1-2 gives the full variable domain: SAVISQKPSRDICQRGTSLTIQCQVDSQVTMMFWYRQQPGQSLTLIATANQGSEATYESGFVIDKFPISRPNLTFSTLTVSNMSPEDSSIYLCSVERGNYGYTFGSGTRLTVV.

This sequence joins TRBV28 and TRBJ1-2; unclear D gene. CDR1 is MDHEN, CDR2 SYDVKM, per germline. V was trimmed by 5 bases and J by 2 bases, leaving 15 bases between them. The CDR3 covers 15 residues. CDR3 coding DNA: TGTGCCAGCAGTCCGTCGGCAGGCTCGAACTATGGCTACACCTTC. Its protein product is CASSPSAGSNYGYTF.

This clone has just a few counts. V gene TRBV2 combines with J gene TRBJ1-1; D is unresolved. The V gene's germline CDR1 is SNHLY and CDR2 FYNNEI. V lost 2 bases and J 4 bases, leaving 11 bases between the germline ends. The CDR3 runs to 14 residues. CDR3 DNA: TGTGCCAGCAGTGAACTCTCGGGGAGCACTGAAGCTTTCTTT. Its protein is CASSELSGSTEAFF.

This chain connects TRBV25-1 to TRBJ1-5, with D maybe TRBD1 (6 bases). The germline CDR1 and CDR2 sequences are MGHDK and SYGVNS. V lost 4 bases and J lost 5, with 21 bases in between. This CDR3 has 17 residues. The CDR3 protein is CASSATSDSSGYQPQHF. The CDR3 region has the DNA TGTGCCAGCAGTGCCACCTCGGACAGCAGTGGTTATCAGCCCCAGCATTTT.

V gene TRBV5-1 combines with J gene TRBJ2-1, with D uncertain. Trimming pared 3 bases from V and 2 bases from J, leaving 6 bases between. Germline CDR1 reads SGHRS; CDR2 reads YFSETQ. This CDR3 contains 13 residues. This CDR3 is CASSSRTYNEQFF. The CDR3, as DNA: TGCGCCAGCAGCTCCCGCACCTACAATGAGCAGTTCTTC.